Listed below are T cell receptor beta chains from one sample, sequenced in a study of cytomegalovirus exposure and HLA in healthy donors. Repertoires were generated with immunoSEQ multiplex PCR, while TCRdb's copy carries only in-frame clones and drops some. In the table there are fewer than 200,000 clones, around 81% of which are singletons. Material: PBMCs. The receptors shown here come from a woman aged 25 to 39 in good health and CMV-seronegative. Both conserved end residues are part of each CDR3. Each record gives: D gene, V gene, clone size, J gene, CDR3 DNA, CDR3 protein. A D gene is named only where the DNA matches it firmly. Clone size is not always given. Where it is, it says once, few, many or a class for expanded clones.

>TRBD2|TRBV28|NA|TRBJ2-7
TGTGCCAGCAGTGAACTAGCGGACTACGAGCAGTACTTC
CASSELADYEQYF
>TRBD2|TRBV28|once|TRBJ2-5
TGTGCCAGCAGCCAGACTAGCGGGGTCCTCCAGTACTTC
CASSQTSGVLQYF
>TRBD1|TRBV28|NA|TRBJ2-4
TGTGCCAGCGGAGGGACAGGAAACATTCAGTACTTC
CASGGTGNIQYF
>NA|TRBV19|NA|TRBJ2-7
TGTGCCAGTAGGGGCAGGGTCGGCGAGCAGTACTTC
CASRGRVGEQYF
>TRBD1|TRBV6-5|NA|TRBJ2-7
TGTGCCAGCAGTTACTCTTACAGGGGAATCTCCTACGAGCAGTACTTC
CASSYSYRGISYEQYF
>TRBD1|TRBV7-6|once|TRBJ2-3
TGTGCCAGCAGCTCTGCACGGACAGGGGACAAGCATACGCAGTATTTT
CASSSARTGDKHTQYF
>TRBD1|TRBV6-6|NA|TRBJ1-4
TGTGCCAGCAGCCCGGACAGGAATGAAAAACTGTTTTTT
CASSPDRNEKLFF
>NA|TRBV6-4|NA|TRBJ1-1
TGTGCCAGTAACAGCAAGAACACTGAAGCTTTCTTT
CASNSKNTEAFF
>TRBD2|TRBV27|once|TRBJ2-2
TGTGCCAGCAGGCCCGGGAGGGTCGGCACCGGGGAGCTGTTTTTT
CASRPGRVGTGELFF
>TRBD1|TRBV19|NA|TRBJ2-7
TGTGCCAGTAGTGAACCGGGACAGGGGTTATACGAGCAGTACTTC
CASSEPGQGLYEQYF
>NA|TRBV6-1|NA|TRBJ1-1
TGTGCCAGCACCCTGGGGGGATTTACTGAAGCTTTCTTT
CASTLGGFTEAFF
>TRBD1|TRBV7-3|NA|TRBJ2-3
TGTGCCAGCAGCTTGATGATCGGGACAGGGGGCACAGATACGCAGTATTTT
CASSLMIGTGGTDTQYF
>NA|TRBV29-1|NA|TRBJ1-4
TGCAGCGTTCTTGAAGGGGTTACTAATGAAAAACTGTTTTTT
CSVLEGVTNEKLFF